This T cell receptor beta chain was documented in a study of blood T cell repertoires in COVID-19. Background on the study: The United States, Italy and Spain were the sources of the acute and convalescent COVID-19 samples. Nucleic acid was either cDNA or gDNA, and it came from T cells, B-cell-depleted T cells, or PBMCs.

This study enrolled people aged about 18 to 100 from about two dozen US geographic areas. Each recovered donor of Cohort 3 presented with two negative PCRs, clearance, or symptom resolution. The CDR3 contains 13 residues. V was shortened by 9 bases and J by 0 bases, with 11 bases between the two germline ends. Data came from immunoSEQ multiplex PCR; TCRdb stores just in-frame clones and leaves some out. In the table there are over 350,000 clones, more than 75% of which are singletons. The sample taken for sequencing was PBMCs or T cells enriched from blood (not recorded which). This chain connects TRBV12-3 or TRBV12-4 to TRBJ1-1; D unresolved. This clonotype originated in a woman in her fifties or sixties who had recovered from COVID-19. The CDR3 loop is CASTRHMNTEAFF. The CDR3 DNA is TGTGCCAGTACGAGACATATGAACACTGAAGCTTTCTTT.